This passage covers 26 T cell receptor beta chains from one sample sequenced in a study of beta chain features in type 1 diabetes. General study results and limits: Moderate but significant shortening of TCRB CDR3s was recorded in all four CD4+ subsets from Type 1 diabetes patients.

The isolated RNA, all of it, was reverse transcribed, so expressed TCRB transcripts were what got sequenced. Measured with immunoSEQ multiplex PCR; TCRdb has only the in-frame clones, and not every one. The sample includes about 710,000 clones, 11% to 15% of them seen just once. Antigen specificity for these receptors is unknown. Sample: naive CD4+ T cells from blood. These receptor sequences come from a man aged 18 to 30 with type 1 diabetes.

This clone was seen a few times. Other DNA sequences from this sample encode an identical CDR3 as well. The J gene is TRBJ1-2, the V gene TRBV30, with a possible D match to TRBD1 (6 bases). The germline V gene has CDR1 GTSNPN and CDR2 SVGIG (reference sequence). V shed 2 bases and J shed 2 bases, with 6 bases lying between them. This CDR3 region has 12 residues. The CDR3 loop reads CAWSQGNYGYTF. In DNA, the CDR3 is TGTGCCTGGAGTCAGGGGAACTATGGCTACACCTTC.

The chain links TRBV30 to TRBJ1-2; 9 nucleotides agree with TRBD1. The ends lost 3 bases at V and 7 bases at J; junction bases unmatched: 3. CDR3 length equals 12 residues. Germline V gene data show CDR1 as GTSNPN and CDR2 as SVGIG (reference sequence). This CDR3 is CAWSRDRAGYTF. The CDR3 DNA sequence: TGTGCCTGGAGCCGGGACAGGGCTGGCTACACCTTC.

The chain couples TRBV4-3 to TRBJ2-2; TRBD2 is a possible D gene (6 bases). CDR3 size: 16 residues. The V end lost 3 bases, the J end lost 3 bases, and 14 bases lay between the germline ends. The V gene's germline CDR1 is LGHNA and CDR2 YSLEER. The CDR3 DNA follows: TGCGCCAGCAGCCATCGCTCGGGGGATGACACCGGGGAGCTGTTTTTT. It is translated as CASSHRSGDDTGELFF.

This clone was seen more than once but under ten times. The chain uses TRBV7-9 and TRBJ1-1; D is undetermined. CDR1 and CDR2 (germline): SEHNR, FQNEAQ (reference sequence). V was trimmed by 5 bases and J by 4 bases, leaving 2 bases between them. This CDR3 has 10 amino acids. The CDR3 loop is CASSLTEAFF. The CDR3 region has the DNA TGTGCCAGCAGCCTCACTGAAGCTTTCTTT.

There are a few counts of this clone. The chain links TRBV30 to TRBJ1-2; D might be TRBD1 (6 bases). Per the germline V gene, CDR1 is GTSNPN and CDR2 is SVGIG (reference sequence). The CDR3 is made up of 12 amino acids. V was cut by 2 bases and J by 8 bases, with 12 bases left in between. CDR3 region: CAWSRGLDGYTF. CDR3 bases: TGTGCCTGGAGTCGGGGGCTCGACGGCTACACCTTC.

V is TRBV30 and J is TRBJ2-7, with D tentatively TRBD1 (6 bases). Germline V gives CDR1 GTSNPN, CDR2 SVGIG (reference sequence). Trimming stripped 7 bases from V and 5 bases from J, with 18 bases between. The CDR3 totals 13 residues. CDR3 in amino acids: CALRNRDGNEQYF. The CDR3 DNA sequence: TGTGCCTTACGAAACAGGGATGGGAACGAGCAGTACTTC.

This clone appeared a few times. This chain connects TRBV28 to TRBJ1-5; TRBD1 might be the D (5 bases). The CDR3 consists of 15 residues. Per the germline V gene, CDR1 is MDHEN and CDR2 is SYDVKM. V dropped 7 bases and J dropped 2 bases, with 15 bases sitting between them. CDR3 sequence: CASNIGGSGNQPQHF. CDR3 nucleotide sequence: TGTGCCAGCAACATTGGGGGGTCGGGCAATCAGCCCCAGCATTTT.

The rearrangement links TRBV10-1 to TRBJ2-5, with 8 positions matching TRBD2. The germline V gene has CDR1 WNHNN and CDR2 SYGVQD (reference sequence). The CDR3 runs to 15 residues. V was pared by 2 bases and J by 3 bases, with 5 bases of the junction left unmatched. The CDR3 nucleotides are TGCGCCAGCAGTGAGGCTGAAGCGGGAGAAGAGACCCAGTACTTC. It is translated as CASSEAEAGEETQYF.

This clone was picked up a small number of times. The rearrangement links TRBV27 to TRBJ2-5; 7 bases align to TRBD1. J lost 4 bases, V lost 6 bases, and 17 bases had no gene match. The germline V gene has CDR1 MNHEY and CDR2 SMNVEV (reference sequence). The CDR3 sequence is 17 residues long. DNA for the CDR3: TGTGCCAGCAGCTCCGGCTCAGGGGGTCGGTATCGAGAGACCCAGTACTTC. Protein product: CASSSGSGGRYRETQYF.

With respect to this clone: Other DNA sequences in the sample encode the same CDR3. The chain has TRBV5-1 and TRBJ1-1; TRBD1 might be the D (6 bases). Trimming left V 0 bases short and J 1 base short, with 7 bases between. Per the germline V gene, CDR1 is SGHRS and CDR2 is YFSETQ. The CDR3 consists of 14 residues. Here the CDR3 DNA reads TGCGCCAGCAGCTTGGAGGGGGAGAACACTGAAGCTTTCTTT. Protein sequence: CASSLEGENTEAFF.

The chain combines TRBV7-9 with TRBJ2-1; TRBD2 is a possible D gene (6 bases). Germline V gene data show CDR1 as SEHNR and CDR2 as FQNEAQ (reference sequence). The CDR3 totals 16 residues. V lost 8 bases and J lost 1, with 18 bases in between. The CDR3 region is CASPRGGTGSYNEQFF. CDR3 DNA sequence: TGTGCCAGCCCCCGCGGCGGGACTGGTTCCTACAATGAGCAGTTCTTC.

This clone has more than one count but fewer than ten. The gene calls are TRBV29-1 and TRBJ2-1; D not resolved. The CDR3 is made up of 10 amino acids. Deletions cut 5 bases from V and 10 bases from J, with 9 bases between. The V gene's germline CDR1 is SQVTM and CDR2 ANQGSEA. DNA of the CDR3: TGCAGCGTTAAGGTGGCAGAGCAGTTCTTC. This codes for CSVKVAEQFF.

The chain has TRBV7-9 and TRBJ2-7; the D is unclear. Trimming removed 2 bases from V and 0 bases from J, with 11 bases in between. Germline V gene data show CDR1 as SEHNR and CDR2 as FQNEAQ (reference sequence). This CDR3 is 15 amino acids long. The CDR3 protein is CASSLMTVSSYEQYF. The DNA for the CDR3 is TGTGCCAGCAGCTTAATGACGGTCAGCTCCTACGAGCAGTACTTC.

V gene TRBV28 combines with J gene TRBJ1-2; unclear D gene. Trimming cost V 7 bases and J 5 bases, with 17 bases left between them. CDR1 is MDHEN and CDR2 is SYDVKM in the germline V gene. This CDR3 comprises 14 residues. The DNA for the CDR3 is TGTGCCAGCACCTACCTAGGGCAGGTTTATGGCTACACCTTC. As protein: CASTYLGQVYGYTF.

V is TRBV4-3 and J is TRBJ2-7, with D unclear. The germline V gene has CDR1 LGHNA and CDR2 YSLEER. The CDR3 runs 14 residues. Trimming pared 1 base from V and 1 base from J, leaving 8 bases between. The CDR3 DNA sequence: TGCGCCAGCAGCCAAGTAAAGGAATCCTACGAGCAGTACTTC. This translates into CASSQVKESYEQYF.

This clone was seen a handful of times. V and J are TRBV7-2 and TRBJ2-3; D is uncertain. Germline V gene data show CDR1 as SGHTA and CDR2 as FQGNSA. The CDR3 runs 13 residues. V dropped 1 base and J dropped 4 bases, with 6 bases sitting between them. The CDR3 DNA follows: TGTGCCAGCAGCTTAGACGCCGCAGATACGCAGTATTTT. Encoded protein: CASSLDAADTQYF.

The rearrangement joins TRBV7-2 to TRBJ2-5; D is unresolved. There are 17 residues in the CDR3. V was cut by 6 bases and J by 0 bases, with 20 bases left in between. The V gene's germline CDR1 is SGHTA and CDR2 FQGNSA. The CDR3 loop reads CASSPPLLQNYQETQYF. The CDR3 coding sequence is TGTGCCAGCAGTCCCCCTCTCCTTCAGAACTACCAAGAGACCCAGTACTTC.

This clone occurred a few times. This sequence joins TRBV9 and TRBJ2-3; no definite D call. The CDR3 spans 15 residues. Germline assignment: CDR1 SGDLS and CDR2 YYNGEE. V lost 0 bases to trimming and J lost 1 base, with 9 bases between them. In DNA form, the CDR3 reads TGTGCCAGCAGCGTAGCGGCGGAGCGCACAGATACGCAGTATTTT. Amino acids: CASSVAAERTDTQYF.

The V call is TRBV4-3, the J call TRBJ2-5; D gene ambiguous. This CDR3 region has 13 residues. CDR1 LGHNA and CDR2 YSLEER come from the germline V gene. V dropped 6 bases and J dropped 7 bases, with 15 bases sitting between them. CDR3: CASSGVGRGTQYF. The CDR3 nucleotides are TGCGCCAGCAGTGGGGTTGGCCGCGGGACCCAGTACTTC.

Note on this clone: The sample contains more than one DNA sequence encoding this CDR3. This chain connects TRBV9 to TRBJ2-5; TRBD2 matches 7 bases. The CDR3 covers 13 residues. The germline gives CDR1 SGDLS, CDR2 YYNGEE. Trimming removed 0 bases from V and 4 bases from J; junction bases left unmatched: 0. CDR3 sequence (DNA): TGTGCCAGCAGCGTAGGCGGGGGAGAGACCCAGTACTTC. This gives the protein CASSVGGGETQYF.

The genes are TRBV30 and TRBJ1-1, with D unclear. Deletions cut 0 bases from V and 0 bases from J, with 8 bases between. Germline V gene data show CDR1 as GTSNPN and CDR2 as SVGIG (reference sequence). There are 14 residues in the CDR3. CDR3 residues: CAWSVLRVNTEAFF. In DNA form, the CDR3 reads TGTGCCTGGAGTGTACTACGGGTGAACACTGAAGCTTTCTTT.

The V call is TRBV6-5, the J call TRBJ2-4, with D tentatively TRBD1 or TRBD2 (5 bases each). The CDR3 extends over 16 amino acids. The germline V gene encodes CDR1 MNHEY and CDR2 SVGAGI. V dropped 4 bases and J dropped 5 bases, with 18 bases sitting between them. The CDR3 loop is CASSSRVGTAENIQYF. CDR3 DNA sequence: TGTGCCAGCAGTTCCCGGGTGGGGACGGCTGAAAACATTCAGTACTTC.

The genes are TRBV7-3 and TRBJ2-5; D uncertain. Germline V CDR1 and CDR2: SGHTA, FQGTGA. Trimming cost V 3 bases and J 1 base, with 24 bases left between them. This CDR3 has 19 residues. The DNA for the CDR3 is TGTGCCAGCAGCTTCAACGGTATCGGCGAACAGAAGTCCCAAGAGACCCAGTACTTC. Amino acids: CASSFNGIGEQKSQETQYF.

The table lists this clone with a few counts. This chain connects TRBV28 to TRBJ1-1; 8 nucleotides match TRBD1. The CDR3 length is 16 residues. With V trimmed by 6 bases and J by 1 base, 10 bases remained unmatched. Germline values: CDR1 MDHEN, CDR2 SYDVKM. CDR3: CASSSTGQGSNTEAFF. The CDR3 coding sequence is TGTGCCAGCAGCTCTACCGGACAGGGTTCGAACACTGAAGCTTTCTTT.

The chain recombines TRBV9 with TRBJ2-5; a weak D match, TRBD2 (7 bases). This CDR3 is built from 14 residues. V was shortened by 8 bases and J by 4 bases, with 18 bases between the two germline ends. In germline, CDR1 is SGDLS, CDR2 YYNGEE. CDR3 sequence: CARTLGGGLETQYF. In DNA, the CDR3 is TGTGCCAGGACTTTAGGCGGGGGCCTAGAGACCCAGTACTTC.

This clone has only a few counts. The CDR3 sequence: CASSQDGAGGETQYF. In DNA form, the CDR3 reads TGCGCCAGCAGCCAAGATGGAGCAGGGGGAGAGACCCAGTACTTC. The chain couples TRBV4-3 to TRBJ2-5, with 7 bases aligning to TRBD1. Germline V gene lookup returns CDR1 LGHNA and CDR2 YSLEER. V was pared by 0 bases and J by 4 bases, with 5 bases of the junction left unmatched. The CDR3 is made up of 15 amino acids.